This T cell receptor beta chain comes out of a study of T cells expressing NK-cell markers. TCRdb processed the 5' RACE reads again and assigns one entry to each CDR3 protein, with no DNA. In total, the table holds 250,000 or so distinct CDR3 sequences. In germline, CDR1 is SQVTM, CDR2 ANQGSEA. CDR3 size: 14 residues. This clonotype was sampled from a woman between 18 and 70 years old in good health. The chain carries TRBV29-1 and TRBJ2-6. The source material was blood T cells: a sorted CD56 or NKG2C T cell subset, CD4+ or CD8+ T cells, or bulk PBMC T cells (not recorded which). The CDR3 is CSVEGDSGANVLTF.